What follows describes a single T cell receptor (beta chain). The data originate from a study of PD-L1 blockade in urothelial cancer. Background on the study: Blood analysis took place 3 weeks (second dose) and 6 weeks after treatment start.

Time point indicated: peripheral blood 6 weeks after treatment start. Trimming pared 2 bases from V and 10 bases from J, leaving 15 bases between. Per germline, CDR1 GTSNPN and CDR2 SVGIG (reference sequence). The CDR3 has 12 amino acids. TCRdb's table, derived via immunoSEQ multiplex PCR, lists solely in-frame clones and lacks some. The data contain roughly 110,000 clones, 91% of them singletons. This TCR was sampled from a man aged 55-75 years with urothelial cancer. The sample was PBMCs, taken around atezolizumab (anti-PD-L1) treatment. The J gene is TRBJ2-7, the V gene TRBV30; maybe TRBD1 (5 bases). The CDR3 nucleotides read TGTGCCTGGAGTATAAATACAGGTATTCAGTACTTC. Translating gives CAWSINTGIQYF.